This TCR beta chain was captured in a study of blood T cell repertoires in COVID-19. Study summary: Sources were T cells, B-cell-depleted T cells, or PBMCs; the material itself was cDNA or gDNA.

The CDR3 is made up of 15 amino acids. Authors' processing steps: Using reference gene primer amplification, nucleated cell counts were estimated. The protocol was immunoSEQ multiplex PCR, while the TCRdb copy is restricted to in-frame clones and leaves out a portion. V, J and clone size were drawn from that table, and D and trimming were deduced from the DNA. Among tens of thousands of clones listed, less than 80% were seen once. This receptor was identified in a man in his 60s with acute or convalescent COVID-19. V is TRBV12-2 and J is TRBJ2-5; TRBD2, the table's D call, lacks a check against the DNA. TRBV12-2 is deemed a pseudogene. Sequencing used peripheral blood. The CDR3 nucleotides are TGTGCAAGTCGCTTGGGACTAGGGGGCCAAGAGACCCAGTACTTC. This gives the protein CASRLGLGGQETQYF.